This TCR beta chain derives from a study of beta chain features in type 1 diabetes. In its sample, this clone was seen a few times. The isolated RNA, all of it, was reverse transcribed, so expressed TCRB transcripts were what got sequenced. Data came from immunoSEQ multiplex PCR; TCRdb stores just in-frame clones and leaves some out. The repertoire consists of about 930,000 clones, with 17% occurring once and the leading ten covering around 0.02%. The ends were cut back, 4 bases at V and 1 base at J, with 12 bases in the middle. Germline V gene data show CDR1 as SEHNR and CDR2 as FQNEAQ (reference sequence). The CDR3 covers 15 residues.

This TCR came from a young woman in good health. This chain joins TRBV7-9 and TRBJ2-3; maybe TRBD2 (6 bases). Specimen: naive CD4+ T cells from blood. CDR3 region: CASSWKAGRTDTQYF. In nucleotides, the CDR3 is TGTGCCAGCAGCTGGAAAGCGGGCCGCACAGATACGCAGTATTTT.